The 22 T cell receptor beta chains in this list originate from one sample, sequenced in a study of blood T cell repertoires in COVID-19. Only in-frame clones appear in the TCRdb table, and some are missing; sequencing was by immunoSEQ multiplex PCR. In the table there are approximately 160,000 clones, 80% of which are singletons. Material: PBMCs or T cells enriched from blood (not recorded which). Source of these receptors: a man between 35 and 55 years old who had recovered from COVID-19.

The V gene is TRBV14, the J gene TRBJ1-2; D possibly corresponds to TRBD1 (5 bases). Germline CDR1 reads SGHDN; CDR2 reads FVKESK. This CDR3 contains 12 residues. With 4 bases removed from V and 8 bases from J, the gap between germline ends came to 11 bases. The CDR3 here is CASSRTGGGYTF. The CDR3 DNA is TGTGCCAGCAGCCGAACAGGAGGGGGCTACACCTTC.

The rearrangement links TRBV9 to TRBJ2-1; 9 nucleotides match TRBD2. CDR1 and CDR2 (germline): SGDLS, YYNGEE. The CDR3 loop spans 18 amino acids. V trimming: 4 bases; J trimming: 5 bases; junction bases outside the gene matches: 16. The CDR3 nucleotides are TGTGCCAGCAGCCCCCCGTGGCGGGGGGGCTCGTCGGACAATGAGCAGTTCTTC. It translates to CASSPPWRGGSSDNEQFF. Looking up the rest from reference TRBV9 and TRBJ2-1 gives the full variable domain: DSGVTQTPKHLITATGQRVTLRCSPRSGDLSVYWYQQSLDQGLQFLIQYYNGEERAKGNILERFSAQQFPDLHSELNLSSLELGDSALYFCASSPPWRGGSSDNEQFFGPGTRLTVL.

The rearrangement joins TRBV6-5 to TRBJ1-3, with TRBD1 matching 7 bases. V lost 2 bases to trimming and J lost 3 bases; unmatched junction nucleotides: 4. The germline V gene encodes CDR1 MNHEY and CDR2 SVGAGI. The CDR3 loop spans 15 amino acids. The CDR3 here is CASSYRDRVGNTIYF. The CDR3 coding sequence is TGTGCCAGCAGTTACCGCGACAGGGTTGGAAACACCATATATTTT.

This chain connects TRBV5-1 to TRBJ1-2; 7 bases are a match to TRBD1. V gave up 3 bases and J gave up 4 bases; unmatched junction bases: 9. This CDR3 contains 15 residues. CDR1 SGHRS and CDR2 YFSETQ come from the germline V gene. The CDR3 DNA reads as TGCGCCAGCAGCTCTGGCGACAGGGACGCCTATGGCTACACCTTC. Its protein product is CASSSGDRDAYGYTF.

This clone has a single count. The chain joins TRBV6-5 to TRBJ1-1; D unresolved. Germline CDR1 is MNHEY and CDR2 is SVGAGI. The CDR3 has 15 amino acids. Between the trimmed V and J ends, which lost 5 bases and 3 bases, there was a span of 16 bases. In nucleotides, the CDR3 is TGTGCCAGCAGTACGCGGGGTTTGTTTCACACTGAAGCTTTCTTT. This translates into CASSTRGLFHTEAFF.

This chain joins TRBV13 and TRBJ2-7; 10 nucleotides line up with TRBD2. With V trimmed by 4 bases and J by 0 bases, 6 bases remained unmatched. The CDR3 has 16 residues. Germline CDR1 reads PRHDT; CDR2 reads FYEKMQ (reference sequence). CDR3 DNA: TGTGCCAGCAGCTCATGGACTAGCGGTAGCTCCTACGAGCAGTACTTC. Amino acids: CASSSWTSGSSYEQYF.

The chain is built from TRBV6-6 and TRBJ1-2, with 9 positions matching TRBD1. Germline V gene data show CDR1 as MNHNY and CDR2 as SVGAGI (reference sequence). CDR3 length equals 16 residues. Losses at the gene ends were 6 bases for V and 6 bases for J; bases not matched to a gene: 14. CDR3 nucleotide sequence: TGTGCCAGCAGCCATGGACAGGGGTCGTCGGGTAATGGCTACACCTTC. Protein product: CASSHGQGSSGNGYTF.

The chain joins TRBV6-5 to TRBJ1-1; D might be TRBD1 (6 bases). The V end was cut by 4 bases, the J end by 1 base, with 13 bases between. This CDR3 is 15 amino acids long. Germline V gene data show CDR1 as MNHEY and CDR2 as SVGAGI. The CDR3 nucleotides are TGTGCCAGCAGTTCTCAGGACAGATCGAACACTGAAGCTTTCTTT. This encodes CASSSQDRSNTEAFF.

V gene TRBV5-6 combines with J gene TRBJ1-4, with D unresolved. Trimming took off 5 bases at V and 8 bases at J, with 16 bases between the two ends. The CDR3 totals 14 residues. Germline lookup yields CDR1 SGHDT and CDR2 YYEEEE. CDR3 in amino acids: CASRAQPTGEKLFF. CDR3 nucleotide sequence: TGTGCCAGCAGGGCTCAGCCCACGGGAGAAAAACTGTTTTTT.

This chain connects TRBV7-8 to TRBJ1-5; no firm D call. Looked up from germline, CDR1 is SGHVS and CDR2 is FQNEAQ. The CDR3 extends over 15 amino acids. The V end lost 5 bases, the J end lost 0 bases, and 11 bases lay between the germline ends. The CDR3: CASSPTTRSNQPQHF. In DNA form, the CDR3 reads TGTGCCAGCAGCCCAACGACACGTAGCAATCAGCCCCAGCATTTT.

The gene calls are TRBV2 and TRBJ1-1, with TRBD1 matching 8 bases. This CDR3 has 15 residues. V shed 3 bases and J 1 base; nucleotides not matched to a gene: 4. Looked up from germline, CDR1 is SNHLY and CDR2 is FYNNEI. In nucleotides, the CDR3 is TGTGCCAGCAGTGATCTGGACAGGGCGAACACTGAAGCTTTCTTT. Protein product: CASSDLDRANTEAFF.

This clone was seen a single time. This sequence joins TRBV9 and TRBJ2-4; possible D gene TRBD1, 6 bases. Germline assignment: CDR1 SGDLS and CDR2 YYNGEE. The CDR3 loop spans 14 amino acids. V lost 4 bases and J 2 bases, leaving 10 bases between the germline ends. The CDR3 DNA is TGTGCCAGCAGCCAGACAGGCTCCAAAAACATTCAGTACTTC. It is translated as CASSQTGSKNIQYF.

The DNA for the CDR3 is TGTGCCAGCAATGACAGGGGGATCGGTGAGCAGTTCTTC. Its protein product is CASNDRGIGEQFF. The rearrangement joins TRBV2 to TRBJ2-1; 9 nucleotides match TRBD1. This CDR3 region has 13 residues. Germline-derived CDR1 and CDR2 are SNHLY and FYNNEI. After removal of 7 bases from V and 9 bases from J, the junction contained 7 bases not matched to a gene.

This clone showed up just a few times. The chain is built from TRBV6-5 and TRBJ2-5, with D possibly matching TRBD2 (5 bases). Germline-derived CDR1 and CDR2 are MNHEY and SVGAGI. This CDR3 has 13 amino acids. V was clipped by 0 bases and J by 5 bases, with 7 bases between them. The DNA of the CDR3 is TGTGCCAGCAGTTACTCAGGGAGTGAGACCCAGTACTTC. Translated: CASSYSGSETQYF.

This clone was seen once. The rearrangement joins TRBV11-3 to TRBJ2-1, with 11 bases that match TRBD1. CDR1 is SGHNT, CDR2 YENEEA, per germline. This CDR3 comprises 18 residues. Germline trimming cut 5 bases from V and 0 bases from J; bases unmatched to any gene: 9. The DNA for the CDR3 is TGTGCCAGCAGCCCAGGGACAGGGGGTTTTAGCTCCTACAATGAGCAGTTCTTC. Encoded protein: CASSPGTGGFSSYNEQFF.

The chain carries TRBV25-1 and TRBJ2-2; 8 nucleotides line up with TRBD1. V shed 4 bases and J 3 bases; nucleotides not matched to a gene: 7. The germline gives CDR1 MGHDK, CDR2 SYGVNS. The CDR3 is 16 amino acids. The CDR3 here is CASSGYMGQDTGELFF. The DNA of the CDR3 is TGTGCCAGCAGTGGCTATATGGGACAGGACACCGGGGAGCTGTTTTTT.

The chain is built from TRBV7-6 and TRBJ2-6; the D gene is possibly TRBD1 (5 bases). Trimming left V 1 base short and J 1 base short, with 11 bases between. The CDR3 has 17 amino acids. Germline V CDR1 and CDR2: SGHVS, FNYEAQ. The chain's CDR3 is CASSLGQGLSGANVLTF. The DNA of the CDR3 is TGTGCCAGCAGCTTAGGTCAGGGCTTGTCTGGGGCCAACGTCCTGACTTTC.

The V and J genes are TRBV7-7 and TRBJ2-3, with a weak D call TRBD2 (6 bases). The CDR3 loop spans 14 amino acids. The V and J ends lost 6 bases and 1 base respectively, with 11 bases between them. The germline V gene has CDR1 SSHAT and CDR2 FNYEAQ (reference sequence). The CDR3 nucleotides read TGTGCCAGCAGTTCGGGGGAGGGCACAGATACGCAGTATTTT. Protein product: CASSSGEGTDTQYF.

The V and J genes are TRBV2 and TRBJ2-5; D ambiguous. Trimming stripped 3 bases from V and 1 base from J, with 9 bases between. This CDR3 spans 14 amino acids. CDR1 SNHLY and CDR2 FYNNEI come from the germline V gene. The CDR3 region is CASSDRLGQETQYF. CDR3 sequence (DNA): TGTGCCAGCAGTGACAGGTTGGGCCAAGAGACCCAGTACTTC.

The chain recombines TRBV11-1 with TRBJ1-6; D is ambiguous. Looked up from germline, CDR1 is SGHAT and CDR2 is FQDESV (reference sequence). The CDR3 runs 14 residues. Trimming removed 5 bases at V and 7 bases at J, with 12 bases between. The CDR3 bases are TGTGCCAGCAGCCACGCACAGTACAATTCACCCCTCCACTTT. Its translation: CASSHAQYNSPLHF.

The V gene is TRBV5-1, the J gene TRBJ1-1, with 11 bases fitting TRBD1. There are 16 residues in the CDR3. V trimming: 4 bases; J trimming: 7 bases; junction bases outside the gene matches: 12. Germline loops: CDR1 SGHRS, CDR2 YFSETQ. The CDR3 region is CASSGDRGSVRNEAFF. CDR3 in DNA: TGCGCCAGCAGCGGGGACAGGGGGTCGGTTCGGAATGAAGCTTTCTTT.

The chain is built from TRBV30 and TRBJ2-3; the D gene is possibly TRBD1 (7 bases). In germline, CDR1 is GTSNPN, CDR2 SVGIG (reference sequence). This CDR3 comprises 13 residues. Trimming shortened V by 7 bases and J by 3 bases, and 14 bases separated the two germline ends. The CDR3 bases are TGTGCCTCTGGAGGGGGCCGTACAGATACGCAGTATTTT. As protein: CASGGGRTDTQYF.